A single sample is the source of the 13 T cell receptor beta chains below, sequenced in a study of CD8 T cells in Susac syndrome. RNA was extracted with the RNeasy kit, and a quantity of 0.5 to 1 ug was reverse transcribed using random hexamers. TCRdb re-called the immunoSEQ multiplex PCR reads with MiXCR, one entry per CDR3 protein. Of approximately 160,000 distinct CDR3 sequences in the sample, about 94% were seen once. Specimen: CD4+ T cells from PBMCs. The source is a human donor in good health.

This rearrangement joins TRBV4-1 to TRBJ1-1; 7 bases match TRBD1. V shed 1 base, J shed 4 bases, and the junction held 6 bases outside the gene matches. Germline CDR1 MGHRA, CDR2 YSYEKL. This CDR3 has 15 residues. For the CDR3, the DNA is TGCGCCAGCAGCCAAGCGAGGGGGCTTGGCACTGAAGCTTTCTTT. It yields the protein CASSQARGLGTEAFF.

In this sample, this clonotype turned up once. V is TRBV5-6 and J is TRBJ2-3; D might be TRBD2 (5 bases). Per germline, CDR1 SGHDT and CDR2 YYEEEE. The CDR3 contains 15 residues. V dropped 4 bases and J dropped 1 base, with 13 bases sitting between them. CDR3 DNA: TGTGCCAGCAGCCTCTTTACCGGGGGCACAGATACGCAGTATTTT. Its protein product is CASSLFTGGTDTQYF. The entire variable domain, with the rest obtained from reference TRBV5-6 and TRBJ2-3, is as follows: DAGVTQSPTHLIKTRGQQVTLRCSPKSGHDTVSWYQQALGQGPQFIFQYYEEEERQRGNFPDRFSGHQFPNYSSELNVNALLLGDSALYLCASSLFTGGTDTQYFGPGTRLTVL.

V is TRBV12-3 or TRBV12-4 and J is TRBJ1-4; 7 nucleotides agree with TRBD1. After removal of 4 bases from V and 4 bases from J, the junction contained 3 bases not matched to a gene. CDR3 size: 14 residues. CDR3 nucleotides: TGTGCCAGCAGTTGGGGGACAGTTAATGAAAAACTGTTTTTT. This translates into CASSWGTVNEKLFF.

In this sample, this clonotype turned up once. J is TRBJ2-3 and V is TRBV5-1; D ambiguous. V was cut by 6 bases and J by 2 bases, with 16 bases left in between. The CDR3 is made up of 15 amino acids. The germline gives CDR1 SGHRS, CDR2 YFSETQ. The DNA of the CDR3 is TGCGCCAGCACCTTCTCCCCGCCCCCCACAGATACGCAGTATTTT. As protein: CASTFSPPPTDTQYF.

J is TRBJ2-3 and V is TRBV29-1, with D unresolved. V lost 7 bases and J 0 bases, leaving 11 bases between the germline ends. Germline V lookup: CDR1 SQVTM, CDR2 ANQGSEA. The CDR3 has 13 amino acids. The CDR3 loop is CSGMTRSTDTQYF. The CDR3 region has the DNA TGCAGCGGCATGACACGTAGCACAGATACGCAGTATTTT.

The gene calls are TRBV7-2 and TRBJ1-5; D is unclear. The CDR3 has 15 residues. Germline CDR1 SGHTA, CDR2 FQGNSA. V lost 1 base and J 6 bases, leaving 13 bases between the germline ends. Here the CDR3 DNA reads TGTGCCAGCAGCTTAGAAGTAATTGGGTTTCAGCCCCAGCATTTT. As protein: CASSLEVIGFQPQHF. The full variable domain, its missing parts supplied by reference TRBV7-2 and TRBJ1-5, is GAGVSQSPSNKVTEKGKDVELRCDPISGHTALYWYRQSLGQGLEFLIYFQGNSAPDKSGLPSDRFSAERTGGSVSTLTIQRTQQEDSAVYLCASSLEVIGFQPQHFGDGTRLSIL.

The V call is TRBV18, the J call TRBJ1-6, with 7 bases matching TRBD1. The ends lost 3 bases at V and 9 bases at J; junction bases unmatched: 5. The CDR3 is 14 residues long. Germline CDR1 is KGHSH and CDR2 is LQKENI. In DNA form, the CDR3 reads TGTGCCAGCTCACCCTCTCGACAGGGTTCACCCCTCCACTTT. It codes for CASSPSRQGSPLHF.

This chain joins TRBV20-1 and TRBJ2-5, with 11 bases that match TRBD2. Trimming removed 5 bases from V and 6 bases from J; junction bases left unmatched: 5. CDR1 and CDR2 (germline): DFQATT, SNEGSKA (reference sequence). The length of the CDR3 is 13 residues. CDR3 protein: CSAGSGGAQTQYF. The DNA of the CDR3 is TGCAGTGCTGGTAGCGGGGGGGCACAGACCCAGTACTTC.

The J gene is TRBJ1-5, the V gene TRBV13; D is ambiguous. Trimming pared 0 bases from V and 7 bases from J, leaving 13 bases between. The CDR3 totals 15 residues. Germline V CDR1 and CDR2: PRHDT, FYEKMQ (reference sequence). CDR3 bases: TGTGCCAGCAGCTTAGGATCGGCTCTTGGGCAGCCCCAGCATTTT. Translation: CASSLGSALGQPQHF. Complete variable domain (other parts from reference TRBV13 and TRBJ1-5): AAGVIQSPRHLIKEKRETATLKCYPIPRHDTVYWYQQGPGQDPQFLISFYEKMQSDKGSIPDRFSAQQFSDYHSELNMSSLELGDSALYFCASSLGSALGQPQHFGDGTRLSIL.

The CDR3 nucleotides read TGCAGTGCTAGTCCTGGGACAGCAAACTCTGGAAACACCATATATTTT. As protein: CSASPGTANSGNTIYF. This chain joins TRBV20-1 and TRBJ1-3; 7 nucleotides align to TRBD1. CDR1 and CDR2 from the germline V gene are DFQATT and SNEGSKA (reference sequence). With V trimmed by 3 bases and J by 0 bases, 8 bases remained unmatched. The CDR3 extends over 16 amino acids.

The J gene is TRBJ2-5, the V gene TRBV28; 7 bases align to TRBD1. CDR1 MDHEN and CDR2 SYDVKM come from the germline V gene. The CDR3 is made up of 13 amino acids. V was pared by 5 bases and J by 4 bases, with 4 bases of the junction left unmatched. The CDR3: CASSLDRVETQYF. CDR3 in DNA: TGTGCCAGCAGTCTAGACAGGGTAGAGACCCAGTACTTC.

This clonotype has a single count. The rearrangement uses TRBV19 and TRBJ2-7; 9 bases match TRBD1. CDR3 length: 15 amino acids. Losses at the gene ends were 11 bases for V and 2 bases for J; bases not matched to a gene: 13. Germline V gene sequence: CDR1 LNHDA, CDR2 SQIVND (reference sequence). The CDR3 DNA sequence: TGTGCCTCAAGGGGGAACAGGGGGCCCCCCTACGAGCAGTACTTC. It specifies CASRGNRGPPYEQYF. The whole variable domain, filled in from reference TRBV19 and TRBJ2-7, reads DGGITQSPKYLFRKEGQNVTLSCEQNLNHDAMYWYRQDPGQGLRLIYYSQIVNDFQKGDIAEGYSVSREKKESFPLTVTSAQKNPTAFYLCASRGNRGPPYEQYFGPGTRLTVT.

This clonotype was found a few times. V and J are TRBV20-1 and TRBJ2-5; D is unresolved. The CDR3 totals 11 residues. The germline V gene encodes CDR1 DFQATT and CDR2 SNEGSKA (reference sequence). Trimming shortened V by 2 bases and J by 5 bases, and 6 bases separated the two germline ends. In DNA, the CDR3 is TGCAGTGCTAGAATTGGGGAGACCCAGTACTTC. This encodes CSARIGETQYF.